The next 18 T cell receptor beta chains were all read from a single sample in a study of PD-1 blockade in classical Hodgkin lymphoma (dated by TCRdb to between 2020 and 2021). The library relied on the immunoSEQ multiplex PCR assay. What TCRdb holds here is the immuneACCESS table cut down to in-frame rearrangements. Part of the clones is not present; checked against another copy, under half of the missing clones reflect an unresolved V gene, and the others are unexplained. The sample yields under 20,000 clones; about 80% were counted once. About 40% of the sample is held by the ten biggest clonotypes. This specimen's time point label, per the study, means: cycle 4 day 1 (C4D1), after around six weeks of nivolumab. Every trial patient had relapsed following autologous stem cell transplantation, and prior brentuximab vedotin exposure was what differed among cohorts A, B and C. The starting material was peripheral blood mononuclear cells (PBMCs), obtained before the fourth cycle of nivolumab. These receptors came from a human donor with classical Hodgkin lymphoma.

The chain couples TRBV6-1 to TRBJ1-2; D is ambiguous. Trimming took 2 bases from V and 8 from J, leaving 6 bases between them. The germline gives CDR1 MNHNS, CDR2 SASEGT. The CDR3 loop spans 11 amino acids. The CDR3 is CASSEWVGYTF. DNA of the CDR3: TGTGCCAGCAGTGAATGGGTCGGCTACACCTTC.

The chain recombines TRBV11-3 with TRBJ2-7, with D tentatively TRBD2 (5 bases). Trimming shortened V by 3 bases and J by 0 bases, and 9 bases separated the two germline ends. The V gene's germline CDR1 is SGHNT and CDR2 YENEEA. This CDR3 has 14 amino acids. CDR3 protein: CASSLDFPSYEQYF. The DNA for the CDR3 is TGTGCCAGCAGCTTGGACTTCCCCTCCTACGAGCAGTACTTC.

This chain connects TRBV5-6 to TRBJ2-3; TRBD2 matches at 9 bases. The CDR3 extends over 17 amino acids. With 1 base clipped from V and 1 base from J, the junction kept 7 bases outside the gene matches. Germline assignment: CDR1 SGHDT and CDR2 YYEEEE. DNA for the CDR3: TGTGCCAGCAGCTTGAGCGGGCGGACTAGCGGCACAGATACGCAGTATTTT. Translation: CASSLSGRTSGTDTQYF.

The chain joins TRBV10-2 to TRBJ2-3; D unresolved. Trimming removed 7 bases at V and 1 base at J, with 3 bases between. The germline CDR1 and CDR2 sequences are WSHSY and SAAADI. This CDR3 contains 11 residues. The CDR3, as DNA: TGCGCCAGCACGGGCACAGATACGCAGTATTTT. Its protein is CASTGTDTQYF.

The CDR3 here is CASTPQLQGSTEAFF. The DNA for the CDR3 is TGTGCCAGTACCCCCCAGCTCCAGGGTAGTACTGAAGCTTTCTTT. The V call is TRBV19, the J call TRBJ1-1; D is perhaps TRBD1 (5 bases). The CDR3 length is 15 residues. V was clipped by 7 bases and J by 5 bases, with 20 bases between them. Germline values: CDR1 LNHDA, CDR2 SQIVND (reference sequence).

This clone was detected only a few times. This chain joins TRBV7-6 and TRBJ2-7; a possible D gene is TRBD1 (6 bases). Between the trimmed V and J ends, which lost 1 base and 4 bases, there was a span of 11 bases. The CDR3 length is 14 residues. The germline CDR1 and CDR2 sequences are SGHVS and FNYEAQ. In DNA, the CDR3 is TGTGCCAGCAGCTTAGGCTGGGGGCTGTACGAGCAGTACTTC. Translating it yields CASSLGWGLYEQYF.

This chain links TRBV5-4 with TRBJ1-1; tentative D call: TRBD1 (6 bases). V was cut by 0 bases and J by 4 bases, with 10 bases left in between. The CDR3 is 14 residues long. CDR1 and CDR2 (germline): SGHNT, YYREEE (reference sequence). CDR3 protein: CASSLAGAPTEAFF. Here the CDR3 DNA reads TGTGCCAGCAGCTTGGCGGGGGCGCCCACTGAAGCTTTCTTT.

This chain uses TRBV30 with TRBJ1-3; D gene unclear. The germline gives CDR1 GTSNPN, CDR2 SVGIG (reference sequence). CDR3 length: 15 residues. V lost 0 bases and J lost 0, with 9 bases in between. In DNA form, the CDR3 reads TGTGCCTGGAGTGTACGAGGCCGCTCTGGAAACACCATATATTTT. This translates into CAWSVRGRSGNTIYF.

This clone was found a few times. The CDR3 here is CASSQKILDTQYF. The DNA for the CDR3 is TGCGCCAGCAGCCAAAAGATCTTAGATACGCAGTATTTT. J is TRBJ2-3 and V is TRBV4-1; D gene ambiguous. The CDR3 runs 13 residues. CDR1 is MGHRA and CDR2 is YSYEKL in the germline V gene. Trimming pared 2 bases from V and 5 bases from J, leaving 8 bases between.

This clone was counted a single time. This chain's CDR3 is CASSFLAGSGGELFF. CDR3 nucleotide sequence: TGTGCCAGCAGTTTCCTAGCGGGGTCTGGCGGGGAGCTGTTTTTT. The chain uses TRBV27 and TRBJ2-2, with 9 bases fitting TRBD2. Germline lookup yields CDR1 MNHEY and CDR2 SMNVEV (reference sequence). With 3 bases clipped from V and 7 bases from J, the junction kept 6 bases outside the gene matches. This CDR3 is built from 15 residues.

The genes are TRBV5-1 and TRBJ1-2; 9 bases are a match to TRBD1. Trimming at V came to 5 bases and at J to 4 bases, leaving 6 bases not matched to a gene. There are 14 residues in the CDR3. CDR1 is SGHRS and CDR2 is YFSETQ in the germline V gene. The CDR3: CASSRGQGSYGYTF. CDR3 nucleotide sequence: TGCGCCAGCAGTCGAGGACAGGGGAGCTATGGCTACACCTTC.

The genes are TRBV6-6 and TRBJ2-1; D might be TRBD2 (5 bases). From germline, CDR1 is MNHNY and CDR2 SVGAGI (reference sequence). The CDR3 extends over 15 amino acids. The V and J ends lost 5 bases and 0 bases respectively, with 11 bases between them. The chain's CDR3 is CASSRSVSSYNEQFF. Written as DNA, the CDR3 is TGTGCCAGCAGTCGTAGCGTTAGCTCCTACAATGAGCAGTTCTTC.

The CDR3 coding sequence is TGCAGCGGTGGACAGGGGGCTCCCATGCATACGCAGTATTTT. It specifies CSGGQGAPMHTQYF. V and J are TRBV29-1 and TRBJ2-3; 11 nucleotides match TRBD1. The J segment lost 7 bases and the V segment lost 7 bases, leaving 10 bases of the junction unmatched. Germline CDR1 reads SQVTM; CDR2 reads ANQGSEA. The CDR3 spans 14 residues.

The chain recombines TRBV14 with TRBJ2-7; 8 bases are a match to TRBD2. CDR1 is SGHDN and CDR2 is FVKESK in the germline V gene. The V and J ends lost 1 base and 2 bases, in that order; junction bases with no gene match: 4. The CDR3 sequence is 15 residues long. The CDR3 coding sequence is TGTGCCAGCAGCCAAGTTAGCGGGGTTACCTACGAGCAGTACTTC. Protein: CASSQVSGVTYEQYF.

This clone occurred a few times. Other DNA sequences in the same sample also yield this CDR3. The chain recombines TRBV4-1 with TRBJ2-1; no firm D call. Germline assignment: CDR1 MGHRA and CDR2 YSYEKL. V was pared by 0 bases and J by 7 bases, with 1 base between. The CDR3 extends over 11 amino acids. As DNA, the CDR3 is TGCGCCAGCAGCCAAGATAATGAGCAGTTCTTC. Residues: CASSQDNEQFF.

This clone is classed as large. V and J are TRBV13 and TRBJ2-3; 10 nucleotides align to TRBD2. Germline V lookup: CDR1 PRHDT, CDR2 FYEKMQ (reference sequence). The ends lost 3 bases at V and 4 bases at J; junction bases unmatched: 7. CDR3 size: 16 residues. CDR3 bases: TGTGCCAGCAGCTTCCCCCAGCGGGAGGGCCCAGATACGCAGTATTTT. Translated, it gives CASSFPQREGPDTQYF.

V usage is TRBV11-2 and J usage is TRBJ2-7; 7 nucleotides match TRBD2. The CDR3 has 17 residues. The ends lost 0 bases at V and 0 bases at J; junction bases unmatched: 8. The germline gives CDR1 SGHAT, CDR2 FQNNGV. CDR3 DNA: TGTGCCAGCAGCTTAGATCGGGGAGGGGCGAGCTCCTACGAGCAGTACTTC. Encoded protein: CASSLDRGGASSYEQYF.

The V gene is TRBV7-9, the J gene TRBJ2-3; 7 bases fit TRBD1. V shed 4 bases, J shed 1 base, and the junction held 8 bases outside the gene matches. Germline-derived CDR1 and CDR2 are SEHNR and FQNEAQ (reference sequence). The CDR3 has 16 amino acids. CDR3 coding DNA: TGTGCCAGCAGCTCACAGGGGATTGAAGGCACAGATACGCAGTATTTT. Its protein product is CASSSQGIEGTDTQYF.